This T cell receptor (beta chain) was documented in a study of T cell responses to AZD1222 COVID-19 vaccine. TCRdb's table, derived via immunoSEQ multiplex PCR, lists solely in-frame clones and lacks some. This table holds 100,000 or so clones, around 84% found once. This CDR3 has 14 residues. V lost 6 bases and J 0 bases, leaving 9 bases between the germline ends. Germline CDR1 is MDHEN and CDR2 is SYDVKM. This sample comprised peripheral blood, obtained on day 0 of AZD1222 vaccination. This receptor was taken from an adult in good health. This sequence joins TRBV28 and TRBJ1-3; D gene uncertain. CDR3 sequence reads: CASSPQYSGNTIYF. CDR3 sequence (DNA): TGTGCCAGCAGCCCTCAGTACTCTGGAAACACCATATATTTT.